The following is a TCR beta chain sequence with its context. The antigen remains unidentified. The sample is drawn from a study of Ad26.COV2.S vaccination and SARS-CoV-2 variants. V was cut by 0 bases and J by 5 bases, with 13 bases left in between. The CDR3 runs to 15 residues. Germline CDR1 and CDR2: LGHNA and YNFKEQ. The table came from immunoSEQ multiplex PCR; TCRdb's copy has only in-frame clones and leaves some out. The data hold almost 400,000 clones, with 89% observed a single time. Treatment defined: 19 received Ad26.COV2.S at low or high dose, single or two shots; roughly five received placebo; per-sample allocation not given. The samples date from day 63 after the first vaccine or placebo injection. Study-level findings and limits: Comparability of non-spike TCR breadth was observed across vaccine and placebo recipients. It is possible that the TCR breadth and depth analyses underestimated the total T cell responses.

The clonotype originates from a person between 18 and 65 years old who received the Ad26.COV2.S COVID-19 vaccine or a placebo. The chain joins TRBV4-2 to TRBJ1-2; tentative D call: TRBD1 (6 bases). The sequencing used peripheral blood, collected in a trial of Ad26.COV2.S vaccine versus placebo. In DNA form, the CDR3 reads TGTGCCAGCAGCCAAGATACCGGGGACATATATGGCTACACCTTC. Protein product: CASSQDTGDIYGYTF.